The TCR beta chain under discussion was sequenced for a study of CD8 T cells in ankylosing spondylitis. TCRdb processed the 5' RACE reads anew with MiXCR; each CDR3 protein has one entry. Of over 150,000 distinct CDR3 sequences in the sample, over 10% were seen once. A word on this clonotype: Its antigen is not identified.

Trimming took 3 bases from V and 3 from J, leaving 6 bases between them. CDR3 length equals 12 residues. Germline CDR1 and CDR2: SEHNR and FQNEAQ (reference sequence). Study-wide results and limits: The clones that were linked to disease were reported to be significantly enriched in matched synovial fluid samples from ankylosing spondylitis patients. Earlier literature documents some of the motif variants in reactive arthritis synovial fluid and blood. Seemingly distinctive of ankylosing spondylitis blood was a TCR beta motif formed by eight highly homologous variants.

Sequenced sample: blood, either unsorted or a sorted T cell fraction (not recorded which). This TCR derives from a male donor with ankylosing spondylitis or in good health (not recorded which). V usage is TRBV7-9 and J usage is TRBJ2-7, with D perhaps TRBD2 (5 bases). Here the CDR3 DNA reads TGTGCCAGCAGCTTCGAGGGCTACGAGCAGTACTTC. It specifies CASSFEGYEQYF.